Below, 22 T cell receptor beta chains from the same sample are listed, as sequenced in a study of blood T cell repertoires in COVID-19. Method: immunoSEQ multiplex PCR; TCRdb's copy keeps in-frame clones and lacks some. Of about 220,000 clones in the sample, under 90% were seen once. Material for sequencing was peripheral blood. Source of these receptors: an elderly woman with acute or convalescent COVID-19.

For the CDR3, the DNA is TGTGCCAGCAGCCACCCCTTAACGGTGAACGAGCAGTACTTC. It specifies CASSHPLTVNEQYF. The chain is built from TRBV3-1 (or the pseudogene TRBV3-2) and TRBJ2-7; D uncertain. The CDR3 loop spans 14 amino acids. From germline, CDR1 is LGHDT and CDR2 YNNKEL (reference sequence). The V and J ends lost 3 bases and 5 bases respectively, with 14 bases between them.

This chain connects TRBV9 to TRBJ1-4; TRBD1 might be the D (5 bases). There are 16 residues in the CDR3. CDR1 and CDR2 from the germline V gene are SGDLS and YYNGEE. With 0 bases removed from V and 8 bases from J, the gap between germline ends came to 17 bases. The CDR3 loop reads CASSVGAARGSEKLFF. CDR3 nucleotide sequence: TGTGCCAGCAGCGTAGGAGCGGCGCGGGGGAGCGAAAAACTGTTTTTT.

The gene calls are TRBV27 and TRBJ2-1, with 9 bases aligning to TRBD2. Germline CDR1 and CDR2: MNHEY and SMNVEV (reference sequence). CDR3 length: 14 residues. V lost 3 bases to trimming and J lost 4 bases; unmatched junction nucleotides: 1. Here the CDR3 DNA reads TGTGCCAGCAGTTTGAGCGGGGGGTACAATGAGCAGTTCTTC. Translation: CASSLSGGYNEQFF.

The CDR3 nucleotides are TGTGCCAGCAGCCGCGAACAGGGCCGGGCTTCACCCCTCCACTTT. Its protein is CASSREQGRASPLHF. The chain is built from TRBV5-6 and TRBJ1-6; tentatively, D is TRBD1 (6 bases). CDR3 length: 15 amino acids. The germline CDR1 and CDR2 sequences are SGHDT and YYEEEE. V was clipped by 4 bases and J by 9 bases, with 17 bases between them. Supplemented by reference TRBV5-6 and TRBJ1-6, the full variable domain reads DAGVTQSPTHLIKTRGQQVTLRCSPKSGHDTVSWYQQALGQGPQFIFQYYEEEERQRGNFPDRFSGHQFPNYSSELNVNALLLGDSALYLCASSREQGRASPLHFGNGTRLTVT.

V usage is TRBV6-6 and J usage is TRBJ1-1; unclear D gene. The V end was cut by 0 bases, the J end by 8 bases, with 7 bases between. The germline V gene encodes CDR1 MNHNY and CDR2 SVGAGI (reference sequence). CDR3 size: 12 residues. For the CDR3, the DNA is TGTGCCAGCAGTTACTCTGGGAGGGAAGCTTTCTTT. It codes for CASSYSGREAFF.

The chain joins TRBV7-9 to TRBJ1-5; D remains ambiguous. V shed 4 bases and J shed 3 bases, with 10 bases lying between them. CDR3 length: 14 residues. The germline gives CDR1 SEHNR, CDR2 FQNEAQ (reference sequence). CDR3 DNA sequence: TGTGCCAGCAGCTCCTACGGGGACAATCAGCCCCAGCATTTT. It codes for CASSSYGDNQPQHF. The entire variable domain, with the rest obtained from reference TRBV7-9 and TRBJ1-5, is as follows: DTGVSQNPRHKITKRGQNVTFRCDPISEHNRLYWYRQTLGQGPEFLTYFQNEAQLEKSRLLSDRFSAERPKGSFSTLEIQRTEQGDSAMYLCASSSYGDNQPQHFGDGTRLSIL.

V and J are TRBV7-9 and TRBJ1-5, with TRBD1 matching over 7 bases. This CDR3 has 15 amino acids. Germline V lookup: CDR1 SEHNR, CDR2 FQNEAQ (reference sequence). V lost 1 base and J lost 2; bases outside the gene matches: 2. CDR3 coding DNA: TGTGCCAGCAGCTTAGGAACAGGGGGCAATCAGCCCCAGCATTTT. It translates to CASSLGTGGNQPQHF.

V is TRBV27 and J is TRBJ1-5; TRBD1 is a possible D gene (5 bases). V was shortened by 5 bases and J by 8 bases, with 19 bases between the two germline ends. The CDR3 extends over 15 amino acids. Germline V gives CDR1 MNHEY, CDR2 SMNVEV (reference sequence). Here the CDR3 reads CASSLSWGRGEPQHF. DNA of the CDR3: TGTGCCAGCAGTCTTTCTTGGGGAAGGGGTGAGCCCCAGCATTTT.

In this sample, this clone turned up once. The chain is built from TRBV5-1 and TRBJ2-5, with 8 positions matching TRBD1. The V gene end was trimmed by 4 bases and the J gene end by 4 bases; junction bases not matched to a gene: 6. From germline, CDR1 is SGHRS and CDR2 YFSETQ. CDR3 length: 14 amino acids. Here the CDR3 DNA reads TGCGCCAGCAGCGTATACAGGGGGAGAGAGACCCAGTACTTC. It yields the protein CASSVYRGRETQYF.

V usage is TRBV7-3 and J usage is TRBJ2-3; TRBD2 aligns across 9 bases. Looked up from germline, CDR1 is SGHTA and CDR2 is FQGTGA. V trimming: 3 bases; J trimming: 5 bases; junction bases outside the gene matches: 6. The CDR3 is 15 amino acids. The CDR3 is CASSLRGGQEDTQYF. The CDR3 DNA follows: TGTGCCAGCAGCTTGCGGGGGGGCCAGGAAGATACGCAGTATTTT.

The chain links TRBV6-5 to TRBJ2-7, with D possibly being TRBD1 (6 bases). Germline values: CDR1 MNHEY, CDR2 SVGAGI. V dropped 5 bases and J dropped 3 bases, with 14 bases sitting between them. This CDR3 region has 14 residues. Here the CDR3 reads CASSPGTWNYEQYF. The CDR3 DNA is TGTGCCAGCAGTCCTGGGACATGGAACTACGAGCAGTACTTC.

The chain uses TRBV4-1 and TRBJ1-4; D is unresolved. Trimming pared 1 base from V and 4 bases from J, leaving 13 bases between. The CDR3 extends over 16 amino acids. Germline loops: CDR1 MGHRA, CDR2 YSYEKL. As DNA, the CDR3 is TGCGCCAGCAGCCAAGGAACAACACGGGTTAATGAAAAACTGTTTTTT. It encodes CASSQGTTRVNEKLFF.

V gene TRBV7-2 combines with J gene TRBJ1-1; 8 bases map to TRBD1. The CDR3 consists of 15 residues. The V and J ends lost 1 base and 3 bases, in that order; junction bases with no gene match: 4. Per germline, CDR1 SGHTA and CDR2 FQGNSA. The CDR3 loop reads CASSLGAGGYTEAFF. CDR3 coding DNA: TGTGCCAGCAGCTTAGGGGCAGGGGGCTACACTGAAGCTTTCTTT. Looking up the rest from reference TRBV7-2 and TRBJ1-1 gives the full variable domain: GAGVSQSPSNKVTEKGKDVELRCDPISGHTALYWYRQSLGQGLEFLIYFQGNSAPDKSGLPSDRFSAERTGGSVSTLTIQRTQQEDSAVYLCASSLGAGGYTEAFFGQGTRLTVV.

This rearrangement joins TRBV29-1 to TRBJ1-1, with 11 bases matching TRBD1. Germline CDR1 and CDR2: SQVTM and ANQGSEA. The trim removed 4 bases at V and 5 bases at J, leaving 9 bases unmatched. This CDR3 region has 15 residues. The CDR3 region is CSVGRTGGAGTEAFF. The CDR3 coding sequence is TGCAGCGTTGGTCGGACAGGGGGCGCGGGTACTGAAGCTTTCTTT.

V gene TRBV15 combines with J gene TRBJ2-3; TRBD2 agrees at 9 bases. This CDR3 spans 16 amino acids. The V gene's germline CDR1 is LNHNV and CDR2 YYDKDF (reference sequence). V gave up 0 bases and J gave up 6 bases; unmatched junction bases: 7. Written as DNA, the CDR3 is TGTGCCACCAGCAGAGAGATAGCGGGGGCCACCGATACGCAGTATTTT. Protein sequence: CATSREIAGATDTQYF.

This clone was detected only a few times. V is TRBV28 and J is TRBJ2-1, with D unclear. The CDR3 totals 13 residues. Germline-derived CDR1 and CDR2 are MDHEN and SYDVKM. V lost 3 bases, J lost 8 bases, and 11 bases lay in between. The CDR3 nucleotides are TGTGCCAGCAGTTTGGCGGCTGTCGATGAGCAGTTCTTC. Amino acids: CASSLAAVDEQFF. The full variable domain, with the rest looked up from reference TRBV28 and TRBJ2-1, is DVKVTQSSRYLVKRTGEKVFLECVQDMDHENMFWYRQDPGLGLRLIYFSYDVKMKEKGDIPEGYSVSREKKERFSLILESASTNQTSMYLCASSLAAVDEQFFGPGTRLTVL.

The CDR3 protein is CASSQDLAGRAYEQYF. CDR3 DNA sequence: TGCGCCAGCAGCCAAGATTTGGCGGGAAGGGCCTACGAGCAGTACTTC. The genes are TRBV4-3 and TRBJ2-7; D is possibly TRBD2 (6 bases). The CDR3 runs 16 residues. CDR1 LGHNA and CDR2 YSLEER come from the germline V gene. The V and J ends lost 0 bases and 2 bases respectively, with 14 bases between them.

The chain joins TRBV27 to TRBJ2-7; a possible D gene is TRBD2 (6 bases). Germline CDR1 and CDR2: MNHEY and SMNVEV (reference sequence). The V end was cut by 5 bases, the J end by 5 bases, with 16 bases between. The CDR3 consists of 14 residues. CDR3 loop: CASSPGTRLNEQYF. DNA for the CDR3: TGTGCCAGCAGTCCCGGGACTCGCCTAAACGAGCAGTACTTC.

CDR3 protein: CASSSQQGYETQYF. In nucleotides, the CDR3 is TGTGCCAGCAGCTCGCAACAGGGGTACGAGACCCAGTACTTC. The rearrangement links TRBV5-6 to TRBJ2-5; TRBD1 agrees at 7 bases. Germline V gene sequence: CDR1 SGHDT, CDR2 YYEEEE. Trimming cost V 3 bases and J 5 bases; bases outside gene matches: 7. The CDR3 covers 14 residues.

The chain carries TRBV14 and TRBJ1-6; D is perhaps TRBD1 (5 bases). This CDR3 contains 13 residues. The germline CDR1 and CDR2 sequences are SGHDN and FVKESK. Trimming pared 1 base from V and 9 bases from J, leaving 7 bases between. CDR3: CASSQAQVSPLHF. As DNA, the CDR3 is TGTGCCAGCAGCCAAGCACAGGTTTCACCCCTCCACTTT.

There are a few counts of this clone. The chain carries TRBV18 and TRBJ1-1; D ambiguous. The CDR3 contains 12 residues. Germline values: CDR1 KGHSH, CDR2 LQKENI. With 5 bases removed from V and 0 bases from J, the gap between germline ends came to 4 bases. DNA for the CDR3: TGTGCCAGCTCAGAGATGAACACTGAAGCTTTCTTT. Translated, it gives CASSEMNTEAFF.

This chain uses TRBV9 with TRBJ1-1; D is unresolved. Trimming left V 1 base short and J 5 bases short, with 12 bases between. The CDR3 loop spans 14 amino acids. CDR1 and CDR2 (germline): SGDLS, YYNGEE. The CDR3 protein is CASSVSGFETEAFF. Here the CDR3 DNA reads TGTGCCAGCAGCGTATCCGGGTTCGAGACTGAAGCTTTCTTT.